Described below is a single TCR beta chain sequence and its context. Its antigen is unidentified. The sample is drawn from a study of cytomegalovirus exposure and HLA in healthy donors. Overall study findings and caveats: Segments of the TCR beta V type were, in most cases, productive about 87% or about 30% of the time in an earlier analysis. Whilst most TCR sequences proved rare, a subset of public TCRs occurred across many donors. The study flagged fewer than 200 TCR beta chains as cytomegalovirus-associated.

In the PCR, 60 Vbeta and 13 Jbeta primers were used. Generated by immunoSEQ multiplex PCR, the TCRdb table keeps only in-frame clones and is missing some. The table shows about 59,000 clones, with approximately 75% occurring only once. In germline, CDR1 is SGHTA, CDR2 FQGTGA. The CDR3 loop spans 14 amino acids. V gave up 2 bases and J gave up 6 bases, with 12 bases separating them. The sequenced sample was PBMCs. The chain uses TRBV7-3 and TRBJ2-3; weak D call: TRBD2 (6 bases). This sequence originates from a man aged 25 to 40 in good health and CMV-seropositive. The CDR3 bases are TGTGCCAGCAGCTTAGGAGGGGCAGGGGATACGCAGTATTTT. Translated: CASSLGGAGDTQYF.